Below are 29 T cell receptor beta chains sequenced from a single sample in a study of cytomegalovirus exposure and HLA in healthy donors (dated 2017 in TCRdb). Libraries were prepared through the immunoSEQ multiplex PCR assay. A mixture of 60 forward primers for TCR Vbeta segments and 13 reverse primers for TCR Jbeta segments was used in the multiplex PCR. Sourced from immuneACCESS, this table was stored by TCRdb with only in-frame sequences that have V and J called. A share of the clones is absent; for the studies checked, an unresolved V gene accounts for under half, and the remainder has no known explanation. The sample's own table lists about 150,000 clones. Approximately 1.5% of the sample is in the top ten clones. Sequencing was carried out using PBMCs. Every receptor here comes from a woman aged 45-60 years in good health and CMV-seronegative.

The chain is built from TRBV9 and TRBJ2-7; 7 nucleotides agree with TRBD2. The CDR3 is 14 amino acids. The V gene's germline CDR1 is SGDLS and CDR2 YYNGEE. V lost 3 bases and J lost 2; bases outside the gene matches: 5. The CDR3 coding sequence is TGTGCCAGCAGCGCGGGCGGGGGAGCCTACGAGCAGTACTTC. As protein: CASSAGGGAYEQYF.

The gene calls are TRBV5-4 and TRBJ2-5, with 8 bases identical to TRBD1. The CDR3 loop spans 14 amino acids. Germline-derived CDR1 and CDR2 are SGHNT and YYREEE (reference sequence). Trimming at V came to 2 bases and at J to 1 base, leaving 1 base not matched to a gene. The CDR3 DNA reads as TGTGCCAGCAGCTTCGACAGGGGCCAAGAGACCCAGTACTTC. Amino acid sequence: CASSFDRGQETQYF.

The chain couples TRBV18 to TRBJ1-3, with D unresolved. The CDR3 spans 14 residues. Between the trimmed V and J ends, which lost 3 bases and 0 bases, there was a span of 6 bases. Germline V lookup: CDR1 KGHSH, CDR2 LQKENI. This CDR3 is CASSPEGSGNTIYF. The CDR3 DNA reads TGTGCCAGCTCACCTGAGGGCTCTGGAAACACCATATATTTT.

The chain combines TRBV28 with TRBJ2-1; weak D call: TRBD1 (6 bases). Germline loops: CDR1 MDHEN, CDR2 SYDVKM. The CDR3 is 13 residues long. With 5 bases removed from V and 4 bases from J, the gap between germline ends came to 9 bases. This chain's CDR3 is CASSPRGYNEQFF. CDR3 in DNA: TGTGCCAGCAGTCCAAGGGGGTACAATGAGCAGTTCTTC.

The CDR3 protein is CASSVGGGAGYYGYTF. The CDR3 bases are TGTGCCAGCAGCGTAGGGGGGGGCGCGGGATACTATGGCTACACCTTC. The rearrangement uses TRBV9 and TRBJ1-2; D is perhaps TRBD1 (6 bases). V lost 0 bases and J 3 bases, leaving 15 bases between the germline ends. This CDR3 is built from 16 residues. CDR1 SGDLS and CDR2 YYNGEE come from the germline V gene.

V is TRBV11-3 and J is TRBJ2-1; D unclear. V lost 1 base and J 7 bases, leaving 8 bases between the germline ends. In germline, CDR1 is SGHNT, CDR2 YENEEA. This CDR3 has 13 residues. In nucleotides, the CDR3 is TGTGCCAGCAGCTTAGGCGTCTGGAATGAGCAGTTCTTC. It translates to CASSLGVWNEQFF.

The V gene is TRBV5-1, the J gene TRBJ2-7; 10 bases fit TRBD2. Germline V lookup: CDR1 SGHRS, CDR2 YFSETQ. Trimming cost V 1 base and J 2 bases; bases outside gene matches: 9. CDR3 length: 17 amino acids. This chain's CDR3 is CASSLWTSGVQTYEQYF. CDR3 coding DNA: TGCGCCAGCAGCTTGTGGACTAGCGGCGTTCAAACCTACGAGCAGTACTTC.

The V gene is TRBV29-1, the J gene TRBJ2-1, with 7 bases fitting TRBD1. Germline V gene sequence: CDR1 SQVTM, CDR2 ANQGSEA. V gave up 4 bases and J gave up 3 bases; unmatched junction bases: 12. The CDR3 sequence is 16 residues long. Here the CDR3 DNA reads TGCAGCGTTGTGCCCAGAGAGGGACAGATCTACAATGAGCAGTTCTTC. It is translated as CSVVPREGQIYNEQFF.

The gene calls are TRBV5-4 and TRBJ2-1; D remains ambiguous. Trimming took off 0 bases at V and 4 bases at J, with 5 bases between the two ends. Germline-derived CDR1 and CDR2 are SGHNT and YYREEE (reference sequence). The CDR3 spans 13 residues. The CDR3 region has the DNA TGTGCCAGCAGCTTGGACACATACAATGAGCAGTTCTTC. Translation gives CASSLDTYNEQFF.

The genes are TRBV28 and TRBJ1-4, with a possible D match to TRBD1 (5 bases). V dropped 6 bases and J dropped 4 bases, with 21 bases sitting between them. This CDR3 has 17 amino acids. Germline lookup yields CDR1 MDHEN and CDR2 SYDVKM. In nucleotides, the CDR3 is TGTGCCAGCAGACCCCTCCCTTCAGGGTCGGGTAATGAAAAACTGTTTTTT. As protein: CASRPLPSGSGNEKLFF.

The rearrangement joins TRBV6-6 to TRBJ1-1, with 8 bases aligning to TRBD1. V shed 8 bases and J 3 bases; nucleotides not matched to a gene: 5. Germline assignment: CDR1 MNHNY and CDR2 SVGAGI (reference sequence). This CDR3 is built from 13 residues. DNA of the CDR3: TGTGCCAGCTGCGACAGGGGATACACTGAAGCTTTCTTT. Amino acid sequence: CASCDRGYTEAFF.

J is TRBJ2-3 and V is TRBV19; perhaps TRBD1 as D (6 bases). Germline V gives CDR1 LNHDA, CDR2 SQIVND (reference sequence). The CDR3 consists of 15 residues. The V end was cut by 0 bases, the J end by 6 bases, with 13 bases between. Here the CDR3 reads CASSIDGGPGDTQYF. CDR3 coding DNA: TGTGCCAGTAGTATAGATGGGGGCCCGGGTGATACGCAGTATTTT.

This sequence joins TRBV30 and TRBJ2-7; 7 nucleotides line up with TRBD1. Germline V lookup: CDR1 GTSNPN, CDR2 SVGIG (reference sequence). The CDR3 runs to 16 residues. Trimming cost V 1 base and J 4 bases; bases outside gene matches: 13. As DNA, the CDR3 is TGTGCCTGGAGTGAGACAGGGCCTGCGGTCCGGTACGAGCAGTACTTC. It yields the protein CAWSETGPAVRYEQYF.

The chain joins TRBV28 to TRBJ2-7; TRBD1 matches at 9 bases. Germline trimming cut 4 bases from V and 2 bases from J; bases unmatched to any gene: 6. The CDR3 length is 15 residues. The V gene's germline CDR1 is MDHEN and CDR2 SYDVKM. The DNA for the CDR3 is TGTGCCAGCAGTTCCCCCCGGGACAGGGCCTACGAGCAGTACTTC. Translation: CASSSPRDRAYEQYF.

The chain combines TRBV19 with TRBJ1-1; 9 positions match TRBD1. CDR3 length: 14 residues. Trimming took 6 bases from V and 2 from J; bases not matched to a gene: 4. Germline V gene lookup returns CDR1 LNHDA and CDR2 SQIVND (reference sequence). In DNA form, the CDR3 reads TGTGCCAGTAGAAGGACAGGGGTTAACACTGAAGCTTTCTTT. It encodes CASRRTGVNTEAFF. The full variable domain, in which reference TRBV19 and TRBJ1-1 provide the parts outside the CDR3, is DGGITQSPKYLFRKEGQNVTLSCEQNLNHDAMYWYRQDPGQGLRLIYYSQIVNDFQKGDIAEGYSVSREKKESFPLTVTSAQKNPTAFYLCASRRTGVNTEAFFGQGTRLTVV.

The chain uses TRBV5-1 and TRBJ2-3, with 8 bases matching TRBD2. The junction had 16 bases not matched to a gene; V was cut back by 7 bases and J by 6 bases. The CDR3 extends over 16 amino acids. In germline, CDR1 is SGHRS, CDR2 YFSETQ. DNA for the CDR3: TGCGCCAGCCAGCCGGGAGGGTCGGGGGGCGTGGATACGCAGTATTTT. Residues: CASQPGGSGGVDTQYF.

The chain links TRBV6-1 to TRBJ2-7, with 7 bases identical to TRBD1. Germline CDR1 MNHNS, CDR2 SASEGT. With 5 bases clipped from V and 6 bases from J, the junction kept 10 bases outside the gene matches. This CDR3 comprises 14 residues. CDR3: CASSQRGRRGEQYF. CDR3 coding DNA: TGTGCCAGCAGTCAAAGGGGGCGCCGTGGCGAGCAGTACTTC.

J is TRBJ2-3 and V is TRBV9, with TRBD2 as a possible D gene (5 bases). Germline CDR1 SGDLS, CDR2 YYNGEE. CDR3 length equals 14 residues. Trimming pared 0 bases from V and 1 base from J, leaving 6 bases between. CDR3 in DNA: TGTGCCAGCAGCGTAGGGACTGGCACAGATACGCAGTATTTT. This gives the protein CASSVGTGTDTQYF. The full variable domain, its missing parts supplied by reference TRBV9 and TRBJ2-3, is DSGVTQTPKHLITATGQRVTLRCSPRSGDLSVYWYQQSLDQGLQFLIQYYNGEERAKGNILERFSAQQFPDLHSELNLSSLELGDSALYFCASSVGTGTDTQYFGPGTRLTVL.

This chain's CDR3 is CASSPGTGDFGQFF. The DNA for the CDR3 is TGCGCCAGCAGCCCCGGGACAGGGGACTTTGGGCAGTTCTTC. This chain links TRBV4-3 with TRBJ2-1, with 10 nucleotides matching TRBD1. After removal of 4 bases from V and 12 bases from J, the junction contained 9 bases not matched to a gene. Germline V gives CDR1 LGHNA, CDR2 YSLEER. The CDR3 loop spans 14 amino acids.

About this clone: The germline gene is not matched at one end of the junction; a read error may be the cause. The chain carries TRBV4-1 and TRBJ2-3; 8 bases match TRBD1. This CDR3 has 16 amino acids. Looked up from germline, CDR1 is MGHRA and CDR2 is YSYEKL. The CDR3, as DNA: TGCGCCAGCACCCAAGGACCGGACAGGGGCACAGATACGCAGTATTTT. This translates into CASTQGPDRGTDTQYF.

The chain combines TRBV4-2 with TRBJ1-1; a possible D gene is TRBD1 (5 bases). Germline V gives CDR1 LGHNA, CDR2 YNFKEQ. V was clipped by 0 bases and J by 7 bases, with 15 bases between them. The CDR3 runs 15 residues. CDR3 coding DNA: TGTGCCAGCAGCCAAGATCCGCGGGGGTACAATGAAGCTTTCTTT. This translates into CASSQDPRGYNEAFF.

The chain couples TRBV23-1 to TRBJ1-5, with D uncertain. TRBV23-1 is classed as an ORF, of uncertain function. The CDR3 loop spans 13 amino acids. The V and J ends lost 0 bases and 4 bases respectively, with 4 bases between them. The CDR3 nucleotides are TGCGCCAGCAGTCAATCCGCGAATCAGCCCCAGCATTTT. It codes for CASSQSANQPQHF.

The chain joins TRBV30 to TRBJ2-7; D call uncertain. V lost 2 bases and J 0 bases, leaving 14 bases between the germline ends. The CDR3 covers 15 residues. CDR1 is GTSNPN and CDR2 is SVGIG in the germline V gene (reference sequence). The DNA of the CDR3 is TGTGCCTGGAGTCGAGACTCAAGGAGCTCCTACGAGCAGTACTTC. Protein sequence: CAWSRDSRSSYEQYF. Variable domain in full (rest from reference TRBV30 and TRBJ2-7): SQTIHQWPATLVQPVGSPLSLECTVEGTSNPNLYWYRQAAGRGLQLLFYSVGIGQISSEVPQNLSASRPQDRQFILSSKKLLLSDSGFYLCAWSRDSRSSYEQYFGPGTRLTVT.

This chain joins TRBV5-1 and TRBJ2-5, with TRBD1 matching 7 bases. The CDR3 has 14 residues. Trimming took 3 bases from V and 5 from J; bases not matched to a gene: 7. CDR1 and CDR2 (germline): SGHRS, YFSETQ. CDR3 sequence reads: CASSSGQVGETQYF. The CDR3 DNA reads TGCGCCAGCAGCTCCGGACAGGTCGGGGAGACCCAGTACTTC.

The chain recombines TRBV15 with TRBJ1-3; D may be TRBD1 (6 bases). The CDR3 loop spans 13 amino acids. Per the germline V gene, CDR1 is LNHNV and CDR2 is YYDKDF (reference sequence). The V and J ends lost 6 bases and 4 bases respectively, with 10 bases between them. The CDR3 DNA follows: TGTGCCACCAGTTCGACAGGCGGAAACACCATATATTTT. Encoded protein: CATSSTGGNTIYF.

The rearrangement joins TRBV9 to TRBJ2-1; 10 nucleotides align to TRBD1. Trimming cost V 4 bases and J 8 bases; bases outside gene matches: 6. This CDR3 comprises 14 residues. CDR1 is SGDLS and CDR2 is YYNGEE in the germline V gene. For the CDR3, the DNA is TGTGCCAGCAGCCCCTGGGACAGGGGCGATGAGCAGTTCTTC. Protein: CASSPWDRGDEQFF.

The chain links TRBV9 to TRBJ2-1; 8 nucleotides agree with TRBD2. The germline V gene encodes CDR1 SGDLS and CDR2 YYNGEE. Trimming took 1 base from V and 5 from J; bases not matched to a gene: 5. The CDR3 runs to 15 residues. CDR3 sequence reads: CASSVRAGENNEQFF. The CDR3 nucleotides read TGTGCCAGCAGCGTACGAGCGGGGGAAAACAATGAGCAGTTCTTC.

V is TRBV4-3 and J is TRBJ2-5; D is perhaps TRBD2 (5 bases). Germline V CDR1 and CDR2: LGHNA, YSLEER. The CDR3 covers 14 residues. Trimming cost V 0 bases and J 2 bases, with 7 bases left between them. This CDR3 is CASSQERGQETQYF. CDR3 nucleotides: TGCGCCAGCAGCCAAGAGCGAGGGCAAGAGACCCAGTACTTC.

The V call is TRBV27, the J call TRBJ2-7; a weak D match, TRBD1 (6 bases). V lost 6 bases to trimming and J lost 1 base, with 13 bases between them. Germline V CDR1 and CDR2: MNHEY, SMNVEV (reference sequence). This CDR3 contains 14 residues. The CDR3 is CASRSIQGSYEQYF. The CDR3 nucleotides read TGTGCCAGCAGATCTATACAGGGTTCCTACGAGCAGTACTTC.